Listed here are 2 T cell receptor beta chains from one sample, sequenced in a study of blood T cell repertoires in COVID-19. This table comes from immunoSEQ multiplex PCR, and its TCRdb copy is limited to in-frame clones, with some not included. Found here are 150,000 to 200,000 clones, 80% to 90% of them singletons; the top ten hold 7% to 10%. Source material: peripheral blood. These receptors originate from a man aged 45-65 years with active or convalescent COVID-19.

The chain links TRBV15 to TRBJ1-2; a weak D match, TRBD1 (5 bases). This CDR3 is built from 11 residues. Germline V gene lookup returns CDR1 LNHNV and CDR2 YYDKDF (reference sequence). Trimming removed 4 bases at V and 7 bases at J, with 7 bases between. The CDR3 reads CATSTGGGYTF. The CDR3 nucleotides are TGTGCCACCAGCACCGGGGGTGGCTACACCTTC. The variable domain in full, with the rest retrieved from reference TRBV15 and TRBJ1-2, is DAMVIQNPRYQVTQFGKPVTLSCSQTLNHNVMYWYQQKSSQAPKLLFHYYDKDFNNEADTPDNFQSRRPNTSFCFLDIRSPGLGDTAMYLCATSTGGGYTFGSGTRLTVV.

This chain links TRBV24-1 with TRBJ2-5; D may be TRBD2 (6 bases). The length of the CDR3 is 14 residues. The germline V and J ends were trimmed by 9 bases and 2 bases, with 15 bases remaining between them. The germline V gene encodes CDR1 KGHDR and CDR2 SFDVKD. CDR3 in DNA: TGTGCCACCGGGGGGATTGGTAAACAAGAGACCCAGTACTTC. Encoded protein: CATGGIGKQETQYF.